These T cell receptor beta chains were read from a single sample in a study of control samples from healthy donors and cancer patients. Method: immunoSEQ multiplex PCR; TCRdb's copy keeps in-frame clones and lacks some. In the table there are 95,000 to 100,000 clones, roughly 90% of which are singletons. Sequenced material: blood. These receptors all come from a man younger than 40 in good health. Both conserved end residues are part of each CDR3. The D gene is left open where the match is weak. For some rows the clone size is stated as once, few or many, or as a class when expanded; others skip it.

TRBJ1-1 NA TRBV20-1 TRBD1 TGCAGTGCTAGTAGCGACAGGGCGAATAAAGCTTTCTTT CSASSDRANKAFF
TRBJ2-5 NA TRBV5-1 NA TGCGCCAGCAGCTTGTCTGAGACCCAGTACTTC CASSLSETQYF
TRBJ1-3 NA TRBV28 NA TGTGCCAGCAGTTTATTGGGGCGTGTTGGAAACACCATATATTTT CASSLLGRVGNTIYF
TRBJ2-1 NA TRBV6-2/TRBV6-3 NA TGTGCCAGCAGCGGAGGGGTCGGCAGGGGGTCGGTAAATGAGCAGTTCTTC CASSGGVGRGSVNEQFF
TRBJ2-7 NA TRBV12-5 NA TGTGCTAGTGGTTTGGGGCCTTACTCCTACGAGCAGTACTTC CASGLGPYSYEQYF
TRBJ1-1 NA TRBV4-2 TRBD1 TGTGCCAGCAGCCAGTCCGGGACAGAAAACACTGAAGCTTTCTTT CASSQSGTENTEAFF
TRBJ2-3 NA TRBV28 NA TGTGCCAGCAGTTCCACCGGGACTTCCCCAGATACGCAGTATTTT CASSSTGTSPDTQYF
TRBJ2-7 once TRBV9 NA TGTGCCAGCAGCGTAGCCAGCGAGGGCTACGAGCAGTACTTC CASSVASEGYEQYF
TRBJ2-5 NA TRBV30 NA TGTGCCTGGGGGGCTAGGACCCAGTACTTC CAWGARTQYF
TRBJ1-4 NA TRBV2 NA TGTGCCAGCAGTGCCCCACAGGGCTCATCGGAAAAACTGTTTTTT CASSAPQGSSEKLFF
TRBJ2-1 NA TRBV5-1 NA TGCGCCAGCAGGACGACGAATGAGCAGTTCTTC CASRTTNEQFF
TRBJ2-7 once TRBV27 TRBD1 TGTGCCAGCAGTTTACTCTCCACAGGGACAGGGGAAGAGCAGTACTTC CASSLLSTGTGEEQYF
TRBJ1-1 NA TRBV4-1 NA TGCGCCAGCAGCCAGGCCGCATTGAACACTGAAGCTTTCTTT CASSQAALNTEAFF
TRBJ1-2 NA TRBV19 NA TGTGCCAGTAGTATAGATCTGTCGACAAGGGGGACCAGTGGCTACACCTTC CASSIDLSTRGTSGYTF
TRBJ2-5 NA TRBV6-2/TRBV6-3 TRBD2 TGTGCCAGCAGCTTCGTTAGCGGGAGGGCTTCTGGGTTTGAGACCCAGTACTTC CASSFVSGRASGFETQYF
TRBJ1-1 NA TRBV3-1/TRBV3-2 NA TGTGCCAGCAGCTCTGGGGGTGAAGCTTTCTTT CASSSGGEAFF
TRBJ2-1 NA TRBV5-4 TRBD2 TGTGCCAGCAGCTCGCCGACTAGCGGGAGGACCCCTAATGAGCAGTTCTTC CASSSPTSGRTPNEQFF
TRBJ1-1 NA TRBV7-8 NA TGTGCCAGCGGAGGGGATACAGGGAGAAACACTGAAGCTTTCTTT CASGGDTGRNTEAFF
TRBJ1-1 NA TRBV6-1 NA TGTGCCAGCAGTGAATGGGGATTAGGCAGGGGAGATACTGAAGCTTTCTTT CASSEWGLGRGDTEAFF
TRBJ1-1 NA TRBV13 NA TGTGCCAGCAGCTTAAAAGGGCGGGGGAACACTGAAGCTTTCTTT CASSLKGRGNTEAFF
TRBJ2-5 NA TRBV5-1 NA TGCGCCAGCAGCTTTGCGGGTCAAGAGACCCAGTACTTC CASSFAGQETQYF
TRBJ2-7 NA TRBV7-2 NA TGTGCCAGCAGCTGGGGAGCATCCTACGAGCAGTACTTC CASSWGASYEQYF
TRBJ2-3 NA TRBV6-1 NA TGTGCCAGCAGTGAAGGGGTGTTTAGCGCAGATACGCAGTATTTT CASSEGVFSADTQYF
TRBJ2-1 NA TRBV28 NA TGTGCCAGCAGTACGTCCGTAGACAGTAGCTCCTACAATGAGCAGTTCTTC CASSTSVDSSSYNEQFF
TRBJ2-1 NA TRBV7-2 NA TGTGCCAGCAGCTTAGTACGGGCCAGGGCCAATGAGCAGTTCTTC CASSLVRARANEQFF
TRBJ2-1 NA TRBV7-2 TRBD2 TGTGCCAGCAGCCCGTTGGGAGCGGGAGCCTTCAATGAGCAGTTCTTC CASSPLGAGAFNEQFF
TRBJ2-3 NA TRBV5-1 NA TGCGCCAGCAGCCTGCCGACTAGCACAGATACGCAGTATTTT CASSLPTSTDTQYF
TRBJ1-2 NA TRBV5-1 NA TGCGCCAGCAGCTTGAGGCAGCCTACCGTTAACTATGGCTACACCTTC CASSLRQPTVNYGYTF